The 10 T cell receptor beta chains given below trace back to one sample, sequenced in a study of beta chain features in type 1 diabetes. Expressed TCRB transcripts were sequenced after all isolated RNA was converted to cDNA. TCRdb's table, derived via immunoSEQ multiplex PCR, lists solely in-frame clones and lacks some. Of some 220,000 clones listed, approximately 11% were seen once; the top ten hold approximately 1.3%. Sequencing was performed on central memory CD4+ T cells from blood. The receptors originated from a man aged 18 to 35 in good health.

The V and J genes are TRBV7-2 and TRBJ2-6; 9 nucleotides agree with TRBD1. CDR3 length: 17 residues. V lost 3 bases and J lost 4; bases outside the gene matches: 7. Germline CDR1 SGHTA, CDR2 FQGNSA. CDR3 coding DNA: TGTGCCAGCAGCTTCTGGACAGGGGTGGGAGGGGCCAACGTCCTGACTTTC. Protein: CASSFWTGVGGANVLTF.

This clone was observed a handful of times. This chain connects TRBV7-2 to TRBJ1-1; no reliable D call. The length of the CDR3 is 15 residues. V was shortened by 3 bases and J by 0 bases, with 11 bases between the two germline ends. Germline V gene sequence: CDR1 SGHTA, CDR2 FQGNSA. The CDR3 nucleotides are TGTGCCAGCAGCTTGTCCGGGGTGGTGAACACTGAAGCTTTCTTT. Its translation is CASSLSGVVNTEAFF. Complete variable domain (other parts from reference TRBV7-2 and TRBJ1-1): GAGVSQSPSNKVTEKGKDVELRCDPISGHTALYWYRQSLGQGLEFLIYFQGNSAPDKSGLPSDRFSAERTGGSVSTLTIQRTQQEDSAVYLCASSLSGVVNTEAFFGQGTRLTVV.

The chain employs TRBV19 and TRBJ1-2, with D unclear. This CDR3 comprises 13 residues. Deletions cut 11 bases from V and 4 bases from J, with 17 bases between. Germline assignment: CDR1 LNHDA and CDR2 SQIVND (reference sequence). The CDR3 is CASRRHPFYGYTF. Here the CDR3 DNA reads TGTGCCTCCAGGCGCCACCCTTTCTATGGCTACACCTTC.

The chain couples TRBV5-4 to TRBJ2-1, with D possibly being TRBD2 (5 bases). Trimming removed 0 bases at V and 3 bases at J, with 10 bases between. There are 15 residues in the CDR3. Germline values: CDR1 SGHNT, CDR2 YYREEE (reference sequence). The CDR3 loop is CASSLGGSYYNEQFF. The CDR3 coding sequence is TGTGCCAGCAGCTTGGGTGGGAGCTACTACAATGAGCAGTTCTTC.

This clone was seen repeatedly, ten times or more. For the CDR3, the DNA is TGTGCCAGCAGCTTAAACTTCCGAGGGGAGCAGTACTTC. This sequence encodes CASSLNFRGEQYF. J is TRBJ2-7 and V is TRBV7-6, with a weak D call TRBD2 (5 bases). The CDR3 sequence is 13 residues long. From germline, CDR1 is SGHVS and CDR2 FNYEAQ. The V end was cut by 2 bases, the J end by 7 bases, with 12 bases between. Full variable domain (outside the CDR3, taken from reference TRBV7-6 and TRBJ2-7): GAGVSQSPRYKVTKRGQDVALRCDPISGHVSLYWYRQALGQGPEFLTYFNYEAQQDKSGLPNDRFSAERPEGSISTLTIQRTEQRDSAMYRCASSLNFRGEQYFGPGTRLTVT.

This clone was seen a handful of times. The chain employs TRBV18 and TRBJ2-5; D remains unclear. Germline-derived CDR1 and CDR2 are KGHSH and LQKENI. The germline V and J ends were trimmed by 4 bases and 3 bases, with 15 bases remaining between them. CDR3 length equals 15 residues. The CDR3 region has the DNA TGTGCCAGCTCACAAGCCGGGCCCCCAGAAGAGACCCAGTACTTC. This translates into CASSQAGPPEETQYF.

The chain has TRBV28 and TRBJ2-6; no clear D gene. The germline CDR1 and CDR2 sequences are MDHEN and SYDVKM. The CDR3 spans 15 residues. Trimming removed 1 base from V and 3 bases from J, with 7 bases in between. The CDR3 coding sequence is TGTGCCAGCAGTTTATATCGGGTTGGGGCCAACGTCCTGACTTTC. Translating it yields CASSLYRVGANVLTF.

V usage is TRBV2 and J usage is TRBJ2-3, with TRBD2 identical over 7 bases. The CDR3 consists of 14 residues. The V gene end was trimmed by 8 bases and the J gene end by 2 bases; junction bases not matched to a gene: 7. Looked up from germline, CDR1 is SNHLY and CDR2 is FYNNEI. The CDR3 loop reads CASSSSGFTDTQYF. CDR3 nucleotide sequence: TGTGCCAGCTCTTCTAGCGGATTCACAGATACGCAGTATTTT.

This clone was seen a handful of times. The chain is built from TRBV7-9 and TRBJ2-3; 9 nucleotides align to TRBD2. The CDR3 has 17 residues. Per germline, CDR1 SEHNR and CDR2 FQNEAQ (reference sequence). V shed 5 bases and J 2 bases; nucleotides not matched to a gene: 11. CDR3 DNA: TGTGCCAGCAGCAAAGAGGACGGCGGGAGGGCCACAGATACGCAGTATTTT. Amino acid sequence: CASSKEDGGRATDTQYF. The entire variable domain, with the rest obtained from reference TRBV7-9 and TRBJ2-3, is as follows: DTGVSQNPRHKITKRGQNVTFRCDPISEHNRLYWYRQTLGQGPEFLTYFQNEAQLEKSRLLSDRFSAERPKGSFSTLEIQRTEQGDSAMYLCASSKEDGGRATDTQYFGPGTRLTVL.

This chain joins TRBV15 and TRBJ2-1; 10 nucleotides agree with TRBD1. J gave up 9 bases and V 2 bases, and 16 bases lay outside the gene matches. The germline V gene has CDR1 LNHNV and CDR2 YYDKDF (reference sequence). The CDR3 is made up of 18 amino acids. Written as DNA, the CDR3 is TGTGCCACCAGCAGAACTCTGAATCCCGGGACAGGGGACGGTGAGCAGTTCTTC. As protein: CATSRTLNPGTGDGEQFF.